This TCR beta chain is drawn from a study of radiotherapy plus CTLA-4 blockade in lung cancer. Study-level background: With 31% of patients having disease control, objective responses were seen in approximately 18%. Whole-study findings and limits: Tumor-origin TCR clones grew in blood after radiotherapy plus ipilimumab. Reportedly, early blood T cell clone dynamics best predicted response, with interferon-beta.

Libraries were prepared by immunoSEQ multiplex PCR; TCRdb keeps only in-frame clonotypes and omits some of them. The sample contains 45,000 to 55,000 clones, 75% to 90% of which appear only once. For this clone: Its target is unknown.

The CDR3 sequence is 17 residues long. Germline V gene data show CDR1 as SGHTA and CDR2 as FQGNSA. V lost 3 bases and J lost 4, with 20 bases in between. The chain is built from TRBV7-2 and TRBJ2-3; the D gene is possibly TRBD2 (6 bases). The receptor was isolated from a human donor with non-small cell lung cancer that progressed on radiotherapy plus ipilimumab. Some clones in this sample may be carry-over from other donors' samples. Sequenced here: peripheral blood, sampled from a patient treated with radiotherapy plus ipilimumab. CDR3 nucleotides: TGTGCCAGCAGCTTTTCCCTTAGCGGTGTTCTGGCAGATACGCAGTATTTT. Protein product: CASSFSLSGVLADTQYF.